This passage covers 31 T cell receptor beta chains from one sample sequenced in a study of beta chain features in type 1 diabetes. Expressed TCRB transcripts were sequenced because the entire RNA isolate underwent reverse transcription. TCRdb keeps only in-frame clones here, not all; method: immunoSEQ multiplex PCR. The table shows 850,000 to 900,000 clones, with about 17% occurring only once. The sample comprised naive CD4+ T cells from blood. The receptor set was obtained from a woman aged 18-29 years in good health.

This chain uses TRBV18 with TRBJ2-2, with 7 bases fitting TRBD1. From germline, CDR1 is KGHSH and CDR2 LQKENI. CDR3 size: 17 residues. V lost 1 base and J lost 1; bases outside the gene matches: 6. In DNA form, the CDR3 reads TGTGCCAGCTCACCACGAGACAGGGCCCTGAACACCGGGGAGCTGTTTTTT. Translating gives CASSPRDRALNTGELFF.

This clone turned up a few times. The gene calls are TRBV9 and TRBJ1-1, with 7 bases aligning to TRBD1. Germline V CDR1 and CDR2: SGDLS, YYNGEE. This CDR3 has 13 residues. Unmatched junction bases numbered 5, after V lost 0 bases and J lost 9 bases. The CDR3 nucleotides are TGTGCCAGCAGCGTAGAGACAGGGACCAAAGCTTTCTTT. Translation: CASSVETGTKAFF.

This clone turned up a few times. The rearrangement uses TRBV5-5 and TRBJ2-1; 7 bases line up with TRBD1. CDR1 and CDR2 from the germline V gene are SGHKS and YYEKEE (reference sequence). The CDR3 contains 18 residues. With 4 bases clipped from V and 1 base from J, the junction kept 14 bases outside the gene matches. The CDR3 loop reads CASSLTVTGLNSYNEQFF. DNA of the CDR3: TGTGCCAGCAGCCTCACCGTGACAGGGCTTAATTCCTACAATGAGCAGTTCTTC.

The chain uses TRBV10-3 and TRBJ2-3; the match to TRBD2 covers 8 bases. The V gene end was trimmed by 2 bases and the J gene end by 7 bases; junction bases not matched to a gene: 8. CDR3 length: 15 residues. The germline V gene has CDR1 ENHRY and CDR2 SYGVKD. The CDR3 sequence is CAISEPGLVLYTQYF. The CDR3, as DNA: TGTGCCATCAGTGAGCCGGGACTAGTCCTTTATACGCAGTATTTT.

The chain employs TRBV15 and TRBJ1-4, with 9 bases matching TRBD1. J lost 5 bases, V lost 1 base, and 8 bases had no gene match. The CDR3 is 17 residues long. Germline V gene lookup returns CDR1 LNHNV and CDR2 YYDKDF (reference sequence). The CDR3 coding sequence is TGTGCCACCAGCAGAGTTAATACCGGGACAGGGAATGAAAAACTGTTTTTT. It encodes CATSRVNTGTGNEKLFF.

This clone showed up just a few times. The rearrangement links TRBV18 to TRBJ2-1; D is unresolved. From germline, CDR1 is KGHSH and CDR2 LQKENI. Trimming left V 6 bases short and J 5 bases short, with 8 bases between. The CDR3 spans 12 residues. CDR3 residues: CASSVRNNEQFF. CDR3 DNA: TGTGCCAGCTCCGTTCGCAACAATGAGCAGTTCTTC. Supplemented by reference TRBV18 and TRBJ2-1, the full variable domain reads NAGVMQNPRHLVRRRGQEARLRCSPMKGHSHVYWYRQLPEEGLKFMVYLQKENIIDESGMPKERFSAEFPKEGPSILRIQQVVRGDSAAYFCASSVRNNEQFFGPGTRLTVL.

The chain's CDR3 is CASSKAGTGSTEAFF. The DNA for the CDR3 is TGTGCCAGCAGTAAAGCCGGGACAGGGAGCACTGAAGCTTTCTTT. V and J are TRBV7-9 and TRBJ1-1; the match to TRBD1 covers 9 bases. Germline CDR1 reads SEHNR; CDR2 reads FQNEAQ (reference sequence). There are 15 residues in the CDR3. V was clipped by 6 bases and J by 4 bases; unmatched bases: 9.

This rearrangement joins TRBV6-1 to TRBJ1-1; D is possibly TRBD1 (5 bases). This CDR3 is 14 amino acids long. Trimming cost V 3 bases and J 10 bases, with 18 bases left between them. Germline V gene data show CDR1 as MNHNS and CDR2 as SASEGT. For the CDR3, the DNA is TGTGCCAGCAGTGAGCGAGGCCGGCCCCAGGGAGCTTTCTTT. Protein: CASSERGRPQGAFF.

This clone has more than one count but fewer than ten. J is TRBJ2-3 and V is TRBV23-1, with 7 bases lining up with TRBD1. TRBV23-1 is an open reading frame whose function is uncertain. This CDR3 has 19 amino acids. Trimming took 0 bases from V and 0 from J; bases not matched to a gene: 12. The CDR3 sequence: CASSQSWARGQTSTDTQYF. The CDR3 DNA reads TGCGCCAGCAGTCAATCTTGGGCTAGGGGGCAGACTAGCACAGATACGCAGTATTTT.

This clone was detected a few times. The chain couples TRBV9 to TRBJ2-1; TRBD2 aligns across 7 bases. Looked up from germline, CDR1 is SGDLS and CDR2 is YYNGEE. Losses at the gene ends were 2 bases for V and 8 bases for J; bases not matched to a gene: 7. This CDR3 region has 14 residues. The CDR3 nucleotides are TGTGCCAGCAGCGTTACGGGAGGTATCTATGAGCAGTTCTTC. As protein: CASSVTGGIYEQFF.

This clone turned up a few times. The chain couples TRBV25-1 to TRBJ2-6; maybe TRBD2 (6 bases). This CDR3 is built from 18 residues. Deletions cut 4 bases from V and 0 bases from J, with 16 bases between. Germline CDR1 and CDR2: MGHDK and SYGVNS. The chain's CDR3 is CASSGWGVQTSGANVLTF. The CDR3 nucleotides read TGTGCCAGCAGTGGGTGGGGGGTCCAAACCTCTGGGGCCAACGTCCTGACTTTC.

This chain joins TRBV28 and TRBJ1-2, with TRBD1 matching over 7 bases. Germline V lookup: CDR1 MDHEN, CDR2 SYDVKM. The V gene end was trimmed by 5 bases and the J gene end by 7 bases; junction bases not matched to a gene: 7. The CDR3 is 13 residues long. CDR3 sequence (DNA): TGTGCCAGCAGTCTGCAGGGGGAAGCTGGCTACACCTTC. Protein sequence: CASSLQGEAGYTF.

V and J are TRBV14 and TRBJ1-1; no clear D gene. The V end was cut by 0 bases, the J end by 8 bases, with 10 bases between. In germline, CDR1 is SGHDN, CDR2 FVKESK. CDR3 length: 13 residues. The CDR3 protein is CASSQERWQEAFF. Written as DNA, the CDR3 is TGTGCCAGCAGCCAAGAACGGTGGCAAGAAGCTTTCTTT.

The rearrangement joins TRBV28 to TRBJ1-2, with unresolved D. Trimming stripped 5 bases from V and 6 bases from J, with 16 bases between. There are 14 residues in the CDR3. Germline V gives CDR1 MDHEN, CDR2 SYDVKM. The CDR3 DNA is TGTGCCAGCAGTCGTCCCGGCAGACTCGATGGCTACACCTTC. This translates into CASSRPGRLDGYTF.

The rearrangement links TRBV7-2 to TRBJ2-5; 9 positions agree with TRBD1. Germline CDR1 and CDR2: SGHTA and FQGNSA. V was pared by 5 bases and J by 4 bases, with 5 bases of the junction left unmatched. CDR3 length: 14 amino acids. The DNA for the CDR3 is TGTGCCAGCAGCCAAGACAGGGGGGCAGAGACCCAGTACTTC. Translation gives CASSQDRGAETQYF.

This clone appeared a few times. The J gene is TRBJ1-2, the V gene TRBV5-4, with no clear D. The CDR3 totals 13 residues. The V gene lost 0 bases and the J gene lost 6 bases, with 9 bases spanning the gap. Germline lookup yields CDR1 SGHNT and CDR2 YYREEE (reference sequence). The CDR3: CASSLVAGNGYTF. CDR3 bases: TGTGCCAGCAGCTTGGTTGCCGGGAATGGCTACACCTTC. Full variable domain (rest looked up from reference TRBV5-4 and TRBJ1-2): ETGVTQSPTHLIKTRGQQVTLRCSSQSGHNTVSWYQQALGQGPQFIFQYYREEENGRGNFPPRFSGLQFPNYSSELNVNALELDDSALYLCASSLVAGNGYTFGSGTRLTVV.

Only one count was recorded for this clone. This chain connects TRBV5-1 to TRBJ2-3; 11 positions match TRBD2. CDR3 length equals 17 residues. From germline, CDR1 is SGHRS and CDR2 YFSETQ. The trim removed 0 bases at V and 0 bases at J, leaving 3 bases unmatched. The CDR3 sequence: CASSLGGTSGSTDTQYF. The CDR3 DNA reads TGCGCCAGCAGCTTGGGGGGGACTAGCGGAAGCACAGATACGCAGTATTTT. The full variable domain, its missing parts supplied by reference TRBV5-1 and TRBJ2-3, is KAGVTQTPRYLIKTRGQQVTLSCSPISGHRSVSWYQQTPGQGLQFLFEYFSETQRNKGNFPGRFSGRQFSNSRSEMNVSTLELGDSALYLCASSLGGTSGSTDTQYFGPGTRLTVL.

The rearrangement links TRBV19 to TRBJ2-1; perhaps D is TRBD1 or TRBD2 (5 bases each). The CDR3 consists of 15 residues. Germline lookup yields CDR1 LNHDA and CDR2 SQIVND (reference sequence). The V and J ends lost 3 bases and 4 bases respectively, with 13 bases between them. CDR3 sequence (DNA): TGTGCCAGTAGTATTGCCGGGGCCGGGTACAATGAGCAGTTCTTC. Amino acids: CASSIAGAGYNEQFF.

This clone was detected only a few times. The chain joins TRBV10-2 to TRBJ1-2; possibly TRBD1 for D (5 bases). CDR3 length equals 13 residues. CDR1 and CDR2 (germline): WSHSY, SAAADI. V dropped 7 bases and J dropped 6 bases, with 15 bases sitting between them. The CDR3 region has the DNA TGCGCCAGCAATCAGGGCAGTGGGAATGGCTACACCTTC. Translation: CASNQGSGNGYTF.

The J gene is TRBJ2-3, the V gene TRBV5-1, with D possibly TRBD2 on 6 matching bases. The CDR3 contains 14 residues. V was pared by 5 bases and J by 6 bases, with 16 bases between. Germline V gene lookup returns CDR1 SGHRS and CDR2 YFSETQ. DNA of the CDR3: TGCGCCAGCAGACGGGGCGGAGGGGCGGATACGCAGTATTTT. Translated, it gives CASRRGGGADTQYF.

This clone was found a few times. V and J are TRBV5-6 and TRBJ2-5, with D perhaps TRBD1 (5 bases). Trimming removed 0 bases from V and 8 bases from J, with 14 bases in between. Germline CDR1 SGHDT, CDR2 YYEEEE. The CDR3 is 14 amino acids. The DNA of the CDR3 is TGTGCCAGCAGCTTGGCTGGGGCCAGGGATACCCAGTACTTC. It translates to CASSLAGARDTQYF.

This clone was seen more than once but under ten times. One end of the junction varies from germline; a read error may be responsible. The genes are TRBV27 and TRBJ2-1; 7 nucleotides align to TRBD2. Germline-derived CDR1 and CDR2 are MNHEY and SMNVEV (reference sequence). The CDR3 runs 12 residues. DNA of the CDR3: TGTGCCAGCCACCGGGGGAGCGGGAATATGATCTTC. Translated, it gives CASHRGSGNMIF.

V is TRBV29-1 and J is TRBJ1-1; D is ambiguous. Between the trimmed V and J ends, which lost 4 bases and 4 bases, there was a span of 10 bases. The CDR3 is 12 residues long. CDR1 is SQVTM and CDR2 is ANQGSEA in the germline V gene. CDR3 DNA: TGCAGCGTTGGAAGGTCTGCCACTGAAGCTTTCTTT. This codes for CSVGRSATEAFF.

CDR3 bases: TGCGCCAGCAGCTTGGGGTTAATCAATGAAAAACTGTTTTTT. This translates into CASSLGLINEKLFF. This chain joins TRBV5-1 and TRBJ1-4; D uncertain. CDR1 SGHRS and CDR2 YFSETQ come from the germline V gene. The V gene lost 0 bases and the J gene lost 5 bases, with 8 bases spanning the gap. The CDR3 is 14 residues long.

This clone appeared once. V usage is TRBV5-1 and J usage is TRBJ2-7; the D is unclear. The CDR3 runs 13 residues. Trimming shortened V by 3 bases and J by 3 bases, and 10 bases separated the two germline ends. Germline CDR1 reads SGHRS; CDR2 reads YFSETQ. This CDR3 is CASSSDGYYEQYF. CDR3 DNA sequence: TGCGCCAGCAGCTCGGACGGATACTACGAGCAGTACTTC.

V usage is TRBV7-2 and J usage is TRBJ2-7; TRBD1 matches 7 bases. Unmatched junction bases numbered 7, after V lost 3 bases and J lost 5 bases. The germline V gene encodes CDR1 SGHTA and CDR2 FQGNSA. This CDR3 is built from 14 residues. The CDR3 sequence is CASSFDRDVDEQYF. The DNA of the CDR3 is TGTGCCAGCAGCTTTGACAGGGACGTCGACGAGCAGTACTTC.

This chain uses TRBV5-1 with TRBJ2-7; 7 bases align to TRBD1. V shed 0 bases, J shed 6 bases, and the junction held 6 bases outside the gene matches. Germline CDR1 SGHRS, CDR2 YFSETQ. This CDR3 is 14 amino acids long. The CDR3 DNA follows: TGCGCCAGCAGCTTGGTTTCGGCAGGGGGCGAGCAGTACTTC. It is translated as CASSLVSAGGEQYF.

The chain carries TRBV28 and TRBJ1-5, with TRBD1 matching over 12 bases. Trimming removed 5 bases from V and 1 base from J; junction bases left unmatched: 6. CDR1 and CDR2 from the germline V gene are MDHEN and SYDVKM. The CDR3 loop spans 17 amino acids. This CDR3 reads CASSPAGTGGSNQPQHF. The CDR3 nucleotides read TGTGCCAGCAGTCCCGCCGGGACAGGGGGCAGCAATCAGCCCCAGCATTTT.

This clone occurred once. The rearrangement uses TRBV5-4 and TRBJ2-7; 13 bases agree with TRBD2. Per the germline V gene, CDR1 is SGHNT and CDR2 is YYREEE (reference sequence). This CDR3 is built from 17 residues. Trimming took 4 bases from V and 2 from J; bases not matched to a gene: 9. CDR3 nucleotides: TGTGCCAGCAGCCTAGGACTAGCGGGAGCCGAAGCCTACGAGCAGTACTTC. Amino acids: CASSLGLAGAEAYEQYF. The entire variable domain, with the rest obtained from reference TRBV5-4 and TRBJ2-7, is as follows: ETGVTQSPTHLIKTRGQQVTLRCSSQSGHNTVSWYQQALGQGPQFIFQYYREEENGRGNFPPRFSGLQFPNYSSELNVNALELDDSALYLCASSLGLAGAEAYEQYFGPGTRLTVT.

This clone turned up a few times. The J gene is TRBJ2-7, the V gene TRBV2; 9 bases are a match to TRBD2. The CDR3 extends over 11 amino acids. The V and J ends lost 1 base and 11 bases, in that order; junction bases with no gene match: 0. Germline V gene lookup returns CDR1 SNHLY and CDR2 FYNNEI. DNA of the CDR3: TGTGCCAGCAGTGAAGTAGCGGGAGAGTACTTC. This translates into CASSEVAGEYF.

The chain links TRBV6-5 to TRBJ1-4; TRBD1 agrees at 11 bases. The length of the CDR3 is 15 residues. The trim removed 2 bases at V and 8 bases at J, leaving 4 bases unmatched. Per germline, CDR1 MNHEY and CDR2 SVGAGI. CDR3 loop: CASSYGGQGGEKLFF. The CDR3, as DNA: TGTGCCAGCAGTTACGGGGGACAGGGGGGCGAAAAACTGTTTTTT.